The sample holds many counts of the clone carrying this TCR beta chain. This CDR3 has 15 residues. V lost 1 base and J lost 6, with 16 bases in between. CDR1 is LGHNA and CDR2 is YSLEER in the germline V gene. TCR beta CDR3 regions were amplified from RNA. TCR CDR3 regions were first amplified by RT-PCR with HTBI primers. MiXCR was run by TCRdb on the multiplex PCR reads, yielding one entry per CDR3 protein. Altogether approximately 610,000 distinct CDR3 sequences are present, around 15% being singletons, with the ten largest covering roughly 4.3%. The source of the sample is a study of T cells in Graves' hyperthyroidism and ophthalmopathy.

The clonotype was recovered from a woman aged 40 to 50 with Graves' ophthalmopathy. This chain connects TRBV4-3 to TRBJ2-7; D gene uncertain. Sequencing input: blood. This CDR3 reads CASSQGPGPLAEQYF. CDR3 bases: TGCGCCAGCAGCCAAGGCCCCGGTCCCCTGGCCGAGCAGTACTTC.